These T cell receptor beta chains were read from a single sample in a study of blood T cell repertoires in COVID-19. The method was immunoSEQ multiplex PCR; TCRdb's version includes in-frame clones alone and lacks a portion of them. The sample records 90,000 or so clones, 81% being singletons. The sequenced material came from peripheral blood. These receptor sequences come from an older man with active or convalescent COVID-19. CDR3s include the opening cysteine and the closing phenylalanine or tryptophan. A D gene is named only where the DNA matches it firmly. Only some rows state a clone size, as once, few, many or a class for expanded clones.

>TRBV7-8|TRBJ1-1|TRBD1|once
CASSPQGLVDTEAFF
TGTGCCAGCAGTCCACAGGGGCTGGTGGACACTGAAGCTTTCTTT
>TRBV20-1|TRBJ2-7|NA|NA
CSASAPYSYEQYF
TGCAGTGCTAGTGCCCCCTACAGCTACGAGCAGTACTTC
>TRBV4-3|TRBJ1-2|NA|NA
CASSQDTGVYGYTF
TGCGCCAGCAGCCAAGATACGGGGGTCTATGGCTACACCTTC
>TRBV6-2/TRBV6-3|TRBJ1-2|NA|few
CASSYSSIGDTF
TGTGCCAGCAGTTACTCGAGTATCGGGGACACCTTC
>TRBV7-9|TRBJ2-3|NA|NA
CASSLDGGAGDTQYF
TGTGCCAGCAGCTTAGATGGGGGGGCCGGGGATACGCAGTATTTT
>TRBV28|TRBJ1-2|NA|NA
CASRRGTDSYGYTF
TGTGCCAGCAGAAGGGGAACGGATTCCTATGGCTACACCTTC
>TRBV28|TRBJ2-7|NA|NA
CASSLLRGLTYEQYF
TGTGCCAGCAGTTTATTACGAGGGCTTACCTACGAGCAGTACTTC
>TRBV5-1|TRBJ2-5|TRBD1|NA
CASSLGGTGAPSETQYF
TGCGCCAGCAGCTTGGGAGGGACAGGGGCGCCCTCTGAGACCCAGTACTTC
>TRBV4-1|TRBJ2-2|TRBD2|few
CASSQAGLAGGTGELFF
TGCGCCAGCAGCCAAGCGGGACTAGCGGGGGGGACCGGGGAGCTGTTTTTT
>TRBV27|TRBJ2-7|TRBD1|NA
CASSLYSDRGTYEQYF
TGTGCCAGCAGTTTATATAGTGACAGGGGGACCTACGAGCAGTACTTC
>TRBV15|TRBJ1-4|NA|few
CATSGGGDDEKLFF
TGTGCCACCTCTGGTGGGGGCGATGATGAAAAACTGTTTTTT
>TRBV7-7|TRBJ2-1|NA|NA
CASSLGGSNEQFF
TGTGCTAGCAGCTTAGGAGGGAGCAATGAGCAGTTCTTC
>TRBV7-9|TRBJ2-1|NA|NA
CASSLRRSATYNEQFF
TGTGCCAGCAGCTTACGGAGGTCGGCGACGTACAATGAGCAGTTCTTC
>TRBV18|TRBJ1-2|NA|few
CASSPVFGVANYGYTF
TGTGCCAGCTCACCAGTGTTCGGAGTAGCTAACTATGGCTACACCTTC
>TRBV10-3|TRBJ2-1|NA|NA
CAISESARGAYNEQFF
TGTGCCATCAGTGAGTCCGCCAGGGGTGCCTACAATGAGCAGTTCTTC
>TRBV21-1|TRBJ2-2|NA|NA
CASSKATGTDFTGELFF
TGTGCCAGCAGCAAAGCTACCGGGACAGATTTCACCGGGGAGCTGTTTTTT
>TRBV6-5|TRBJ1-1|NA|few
CASSYRGYTEAFF
TGTGCCAGCAGTTACCGGGGGTACACTGAAGCTTTCTTT